What follows is one T cell receptor (beta chain) and its context. The antigen remains undetermined. The germline V gene has CDR1 DFQATT and CDR2 SNEGSKA (reference sequence). V lost 7 bases and J lost 7, with 13 bases in between. The CDR3 is made up of 11 amino acids. Clones were read by immunoSEQ multiplex PCR, and TCRdb kept only the in-frame ones, dropping some. The data show roughly 53,000 clones, with less than 90% seen just once and roughly 0.6% held by the top ten. This record comes from a study of OX40 agonist ivuxolimab in advanced cancers. Study-wide background: At 65% to 85% male, the cohort had a mean age of 60 years, ranging from about 20 to 79. There were three patients with partial responses, one having hepatocellular carcinoma and two cutaneous melanoma. Overall study results and limits: Some patients who did not respond also had low normalized T-cell clonal expansion.

The source was CD4+ or CD8+ T cells sorted from blood, collected in a trial of the OX40 agonist ivuxolimab. The V gene is TRBV20-1, the J gene TRBJ1-2; D is possibly TRBD1 (5 bases). The sequence was obtained from an adult with an advanced solid tumor such as melanoma, head and neck, liver or kidney cancer. CDR3 in amino acids: CSVGQARGYTF. CDR3 sequence (DNA): TGCAGTGTTGGACAAGCTCGTGGCTACACCTTC.